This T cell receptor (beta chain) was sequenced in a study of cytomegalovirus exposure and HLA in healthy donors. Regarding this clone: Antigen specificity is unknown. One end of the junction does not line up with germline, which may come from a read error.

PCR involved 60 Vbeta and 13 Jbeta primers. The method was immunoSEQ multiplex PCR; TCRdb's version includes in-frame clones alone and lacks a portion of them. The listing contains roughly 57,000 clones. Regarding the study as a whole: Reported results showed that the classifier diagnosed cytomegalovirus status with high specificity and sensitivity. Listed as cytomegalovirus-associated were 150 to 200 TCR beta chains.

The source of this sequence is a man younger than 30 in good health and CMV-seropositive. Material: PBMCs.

The CDR3 protein is CAWSVQGGSSGNAIYF. CDR3 nucleotide sequence: TGTGCCTGGAGTGTTCAAGGCGGGAGCTCTGGAAACGCCATATATTTT. This chain connects TRBV30 to TRBJ1-3; D is undetermined. Germline CDR1 GTSNPN, CDR2 SVGIG (reference sequence). This CDR3 is 16 amino acids long.